This record looks at one TCR beta chain sequence and its context. The antigen remains unidentified. The source of the sample is a study of cytomegalovirus exposure and HLA in healthy donors. This table comes from immunoSEQ multiplex PCR, and its TCRdb copy is limited to in-frame clones, with some not included. The table lists a few hundred thousand clones, approximately 85% of them singletons. Findings and caveats of the study: Listed as cytomegalovirus-associated were 150 to 200 TCR beta chains. Usually a TCR sequence was rare, but some public TCRs were found in many donors. Subsequent analysis revealed that first-cohort TCR clusters tended to co-occur in the roughly 120 validation repertoires. A classifier reportedly called cytomegalovirus status with high sensitivity and specificity.

The CDR3 runs to 12 residues. The ends were cut back, 2 bases at V and 10 bases at J, with 12 bases in the middle. Germline assignment: CDR1 SGHAT and CDR2 FQNNGV. The sequence was collected from a man aged 30-40 years in good health and CMV-seronegative. V is TRBV11-2 and J is TRBJ2-7; tentative D call: TRBD1 (6 bases). Specimen: PBMCs. CDR3: CASSLSGQYQYF. DNA of the CDR3: TGTGCCAGCAGCTTATCAGGACAGTACCAGTACTTC.